The rows below give T cell receptor beta chains drawn from one sample of a study of early T cells in non-severe SARS-CoV-2 infection. TCRdb reprocessed the 5' RACE reads with MiXCR, giving one entry per CDR3 protein. The sample carries approximately 50,000 distinct CDR3 sequences, 8.5% to 10% recorded once. Sequencing was performed on whole blood. Receptor source: an adult who was a healthcare worker with PCR-confirmed SARS-CoV-2 infection or an uninfected control (not recorded which). CDR3s include the opening cysteine and the closing phenylalanine or tryptophan. Fields, in order: D gene, clone size, J gene, V gene, CDR3 protein, CDR3 DNA. D genes are given only for firm matches. Clone size is not always given. Where it is, it says once, few, many or a class for expanded clones.

>.|many|TRBJ1-2|TRBV18
CASSPSQPPGPYGYTF
TGTGCCAGCTCACCTTCGCAACCCCCGGGACCTTATGGCTACACCTTC
>.|many|TRBJ1-1|TRBV7-9
CASSPEEGSNTEAFF
TGTGCCAGCAGCCCTGAGGAGGGGTCGAACACTGAAGCTTTCTTT
>TRBD1|.|TRBJ2-7|TRBV20-1
CSAKKGAVDEQYF
TGCAGTGCTAAGAAGGGGGCAGTGGACGAGCAGTACTTC
>TRBD1|.|TRBJ1-6|TRBV6-5
CASSYTGVPLHF
TGTGCCAGCAGTTACACAGGGGTGCCCCTCCACTTT
>TRBD2|few|TRBJ2-7|TRBV29-1
CSDILLAGATYEQYF
TGCAGCGACATATTGCTAGCGGGGGCAACCTACGAGCAGTACTTC
>.|many|TRBJ1-2|TRBV18
CASSVGEGRGYTF
TGTGCCAGCTCGGTAGGGGAGGGGCGTGGCTACACCTTC
>.|few|TRBJ1-1|TRBV9
CASEATEAFF
TGTGCCAGCGAGGCCACTGAAGCTTTCTTT
>.|.|TRBJ1-5|TRBV7-8
CASSFGQSNQPQHF
TGTGCCAGCAGCTTCGGACAGAGTAATCAGCCCCAGCATTTT
>TRBD2|many|TRBJ2-7|TRBV6-1
CASSALAASSYEQYF
TGTGCCAGCAGTGCGCTAGCGGCGAGCTCCTACGAGCAGTACTTC
>TRBD1|many|TRBJ1-5|TRBV6-6
CASSQDREYNQPQHF
TGTGCCAGCAGTCAGGACAGGGAATATAATCAGCCCCAGCATTTT
>.|many|TRBJ1-5|TRBV5-4
CASSLAGSNQPQHF
TGTGCCAGCAGTTTGGCAGGGTCGAATCAGCCCCAGCATTTT
>.|few|TRBJ2-7|TRBV7-9
CASSFGGRDEQYF
TGTGCCAGCAGCTTCGGCGGTAGGGACGAGCAGTACTTC
>TRBD1|few|TRBJ1-1|TRBV20-1
CSAQGVTGRFNPEAFF
TGCAGTGCCCAGGGGGTGACAGGGAGGTTTAACCCTGAAGCTTTCTTT
>.|many|TRBJ2-1|TRBV7-9
CASSLESGTTALNEQFF
TGTGCCAGCAGCTTAGAGTCAGGGACCACAGCGTTGAATGAGCAGTTCTTC
>TRBD2|.|TRBJ2-1|TRBV18
CASSPSNGLAGSNEQFF
TGTGCCAGCTCACCAAGCAACGGACTAGCGGGATCCAATGAGCAGTTCTTC
>.|few|TRBJ1-2|TRBV12-3/TRBV12-4
CASSAEGSYANYGYTF
TGTGCCAGCAGTGCTGAGGGGTCTTATGCTAACTATGGCTACACCTTC
>.|few|TRBJ2-2|TRBV12-3/TRBV12-4
CASSWSQTGELFF
TGTGCCAGCAGTTGGAGCCAAACCGGGGAGCTGTTTTTT
>TRBD1|few|TRBJ1-4|TRBV7-9
CASSTDRGREKLFF
TGTGCCAGCAGCACGGACAGGGGGCGTGAAAAACTGTTTTTT
>TRBD2|once|TRBJ2-2|TRBV28
CASSFRLAGQPELFF
TGTGCCAGCAGCTTCCGACTAGCGGGACAGCCAGAGCTGTTTTTT
>.|many|TRBJ2-2|TRBV5-1
CASSPLGVNTGELFF
TGCGCCAGCAGCCCGCTTGGGGTGAACACCGGGGAGCTGTTTTTT
>.|few|TRBJ2-3|TRBV3-1
CASSQLAPTPPDTQYF
TGTGCCAGCAGCCAACTAGCGCCGACCCCCCCAGATACGCAGTATTTT
>.|many|TRBJ2-7|TRBV28
CASSSGPPYEQYF
TGTGCCAGCAGTTCGGGACCTCCCTACGAGCAGTACTTC
>TRBD2|.|TRBJ2-1|TRBV10-1
CASSVHTSEHNEQFF
TGCGCCAGCAGTGTTCATACTAGCGAACACAATGAGCAGTTCTTC
>.|few|TRBJ2-2|TRBV28
CASLRTGELFF
TGTGCCAGCCTCCGCACCGGGGAGCTGTTTTTT
>.|.|TRBJ1-6|TRBV7-9
CASSPLRDDNSPLHF
TGTGCCAGCAGCCCCCTCCGGGACGATAATTCACCCCTCCACTTT
>TRBD1|few|TRBJ1-2|TRBV20-1
CSARTGDRYGYTF
TGCAGTGCAAGGACAGGGGACCGCTATGGCTACACCTTC
>.|.|TRBJ1-5|TRBV30
CAWSMGSNQPQHF
TGTGCCTGGTCGATGGGTAGCAATCAGCCCCAGCATTTT
>.|few|TRBJ2-2|TRBV5-1
CATRWGFDTGELFF
TGCGCCACGAGGTGGGGATTCGACACCGGGGAGCTGTTTTTT
>.|many|TRBJ2-2|TRBV28
CAIRPPTGELFF
TGTGCCATCCGACCCCCTACCGGGGAGCTGTTTTTT
>TRBD1|.|TRBJ2-7|TRBV6-5
CASSYFVGQGRYEQYF
TGTGCCAGCAGTTACTTTGTGGGACAGGGACGGTACGAGCAGTACTTC
>.|many|TRBJ2-2|TRBV14
CASSTSRELFF
TGTGCCAGCAGCACGTCCCGGGAGCTGTTTTTT
>.|.|TRBJ2-3|TRBV29-1
CSVEGRLSTDTQYF
TGCAGCGTTGAAGGGCGGTTGAGCACAGATACGCAGTATTTT
>.|.|TRBJ2-6|TRBV11-2
CASSLGPQGSGANVLTF
TGTGCCAGCAGCTTAGGGCCTCAGGGCTCTGGGGCCAACGTCCTGACTTTC
>.|.|TRBJ1-2|TRBV7-9
CASSLARGGEDGYTF
TGTGCCAGCAGCTTAGCCCGCGGGGGCGAGGATGGCTACACCTTC
>.|many|TRBJ2-5|TRBV7-2
CASSPRQVSQETQYF
TGTGCCAGCAGCCCCCGACAGGTTAGCCAAGAGACCCAGTACTTC
>TRBD2|.|TRBJ2-7|TRBV9
CASSPRTSSESEQYF
TGTGCCAGCAGCCCCCGGACTAGCAGCGAGTCCGAGCAGTACTTC
>TRBD1|many|TRBJ1-2|TRBV3-1
CASSQVQGQINF
TGTGCCAGCAGCCAAGTTCAGGGACAGATCAACTTC
>.|.|TRBJ2-7|TRBV20-1
CSASPPGLPPLEQYF
TGCAGTGCCTCACCCCCGGGGCTCCCTCCTCTTGAGCAGTACTTC
>TRBD2|many|TRBJ2-1|TRBV7-8
CASSLRGARESTEQFF
TGTGCCAGCAGCTTAAGGGGCGCGCGGGAGTCTACTGAGCAGTTCTTC
>.|many|TRBJ2-1|TRBV5-1
CASSLPRTHYNEQFF
TGCGCCAGCAGCTTGCCTAGGACTCACTACAATGAGCAGTTCTTC
>.|.|TRBJ2-1|TRBV11-2
CASSLGRLLSGEQFF
TGTGCCAGCAGCTTAGGCCGGCTATTGAGCGGTGAGCAGTTCTTC
>TRBD1|many|TRBJ2-7|TRBV2
CASSDGQGFYEQYF
TGTGCCAGCAGTGATGGACAGGGGTTCTACGAGCAGTACTTC
>TRBD2|many|TRBJ2-7|TRBV29-1
CSVGWTSGLYEQYF
TGCAGCGTTGGGTGGACTAGCGGGTTGTACGAGCAGTACTTC
>TRBD2|many|TRBJ2-3|TRBV5-1
CASSLGLAGGNTDTQYF
TGCGCCAGCAGCCTGGGACTAGCGGGAGGGAACACAGATACGCAGTATTTT
>.|once|TRBJ2-7|TRBV27
CASMGAAYEQYF
TGTGCCAGCATGGGGGCGGCCTACGAGCAGTACTTC
>.|.|TRBJ2-7|TRBV6-1
CASSVEGSLREQYF
TGTGCCAGCAGTGTTGAGGGCAGCCTGAGGGAGCAGTACTTC
>.|many|TRBJ2-2|TRBV30
CAWSVNTGELFF
TGTGCCTGGAGTGTGAACACCGGGGAGCTGTTTTTT
>.|.|TRBJ1-1|TRBV11-1
CASSLGANSNTEAFF
TGTGCCAGCAGCCTTGGCGCTAATTCGAACACTGAAGCTTTCTTT
>.|many|TRBJ2-7|TRBV18
CASSPLSGGKLREYEQYF
TGTGCCAGCTCACCACTCTCGGGCGGGAAGCTCAGGGAGTACGAGCAGTACTTC
>TRBD2|.|TRBJ2-7|TRBV11-2
CASSSGTSGYYEQYF
TGTGCCAGCAGCTCCGGGACTAGCGGCTACTACGAGCAGTACTTC
>.|.|TRBJ2-3|TRBV28
CATVGQGPTDTQYF
TGTGCCACCGTCGGGCAGGGACCCACAGATACGCAGTATTTT
>.|.|TRBJ2-5|TRBV30
CAWSSLLLTHQETQYF
TGTGCCTGGAGTTCCCTCCTCCTGACACATCAAGAGACCCAGTACTTC
>.|.|TRBJ1-1|TRBV9
CASSVHVGNTEAFF
TGTGCCAGCAGCGTCCATGTGGGTAACACTGAAGCTTTCTTT
>.|.|TRBJ2-1|TRBV20-1
CSAPPLLAVDNEQFF
TGCAGTGCTCCCCCTTTGCTAGCAGTTGACAATGAGCAGTTCTTC
>.|many|TRBJ2-5|TRBV2
CASSEGSRRETQYF
TGTGCCAGCAGTGAAGGGAGCAGAAGGGAGACCCAGTACTTC
>.|many|TRBJ2-1|TRBV6-6
CASSYPNPGTARADEQFF
TGTGCCAGCAGTTACCCAAACCCCGGGACTGCCAGGGCGGATGAGCAGTTCTTC
>TRBD2|.|TRBJ2-3|TRBV29-1
CSVEAGGPNTQYF
TGCAGCGTTGAGGCGGGAGGGCCAAATACGCAGTATTTT